This T cell receptor (beta chain) was retrieved from a study of blood T cell repertoires in COVID-19. On the study more broadly: Sample material is recorded as cDNA or gDNA derived from T cells, B-cell-depleted T cells, or PBMCs.

Original methodology: For nucleated cells, counts were estimated from reference gene primer amplification. The protocol was immunoSEQ multiplex PCR, while the TCRdb copy is restricted to in-frame clones and leaves out a portion. The V and J calls and the clone size are those of that table, but D and trimming were determined from the DNA. The table lists 100,000 or so clones, 70% to 80% of them singletons. In germline, CDR1 is LNHDA, CDR2 SQIVND (reference sequence). The ends lost 1 base at V and 2 bases at J; junction bases unmatched: 8. The CDR3 has 17 residues. This TCR came from a man aged 65 to 79 with active or convalescent COVID-19. The chain links TRBV19 to TRBJ2-1; 7 bases match TRBD2. Sequencing was done on a sample of peripheral blood. For the CDR3, the DNA is TGTGCCAGTAGTATAGCCCCTCTAGCGGTGACCTACAATGAGCAGTTCTTC. Translation gives CASSIAPLAVTYNEQFF.